These T cell receptor beta chains were read from a single sample in a study of blood T cell repertoires in COVID-19. The repertoire was sequenced with immunoSEQ multiplex PCR; TCRdb's copy has only in-frame clones and lacks some. The data contain 2,500 to 4,000 clones, 85% to 90% of them singletons. The sequenced sample was peripheral blood. These receptors were taken from a human donor with active COVID-19. The donor label of this sample is uncertain. Each CDR3 is given without its conserved first and last residue. D genes are given only for firm matches.

TRBD1,TRBV6-2/TRBV6-3,ASSPDRVTSPLH
TRBD2,TRBV7-3,ASSSGGADTQY
-,TRBV6-5,ASTGLDGYT
TRBD2,TRBV9,ASSAPSGENTGELF
TRBD1,TRBV12-3/TRBV12-4,ASSGQGFYGYT
-,TRBV24-1,ATSDLPDNEQF
-,TRBV28,ASSLIFTGTSNQPQH
-,TRBV18,ASSPNSASYNEQF
-,TRBV12-3/TRBV12-4,ASSFGAGYT
-,TRBV2,ASSPLSGGRAKLF
-,TRBV2,AGREENTEAF
TRBD1,TRBV5-1,ASSSGQDYEQY
-,TRBV21-1,ASSSGQGRVRGISPLH
TRBD1,TRBV5-6,ASSSGTGGLTTYEQY